Listed below are T cell receptor beta chains from one sample, sequenced in a study of blood T cell repertoires in COVID-19. The assay was immunoSEQ multiplex PCR, and TCRdb's table has in-frame clones only and misses some. The data contain roughly 410,000 clones, 89% of them singletons. Sequenced material: peripheral blood. The receptors here all came from a woman aged 40 to 50 with COVID-19, enrolled during active disease. Each CDR3 is given with its conserved first and last residue. A D gene is named only where the DNA matches it firmly. The size entry is marked missing in some rows and otherwise reads once, few, many or a size class.

cdr3_nt cdr3_aa v_call d_call clone_size j_call
TGTGCCAGTAGTGACCACCCTCAGGGGGGTTCTGAAGCTTTCTTT CASSDHPQGGSEAFF TRBV19 TRBD1 once TRBJ1-1
TGTGCCAGCAGTTTATCTCAGGTGTGGCGGGGACAGGGGGGTTCGTTGAACACTGAAGCTTTCTTT CASSLSQVWRGQGGSLNTEAFF TRBV27 TRBD1 . TRBJ1-1
TGTGCCAGCAGTTTGAGATGGGGGGAAGGCTATGGCTACACCTTC CASSLRWGEGYGYTF TRBV28 . . TRBJ1-2
TGCGCCAGCAGCCCGCGGACAGATACGCAGTATTTT CASSPRTDTQYF TRBV4-1 . . TRBJ2-3
TGTGCCAGCAGCGGTTCGGCAGGCGAGAACTATGGCTACACCTTC CASSGSAGENYGYTF TRBV2 . . TRBJ1-2
TGTGCCAGCAGAAACGGACAGGGCAATCAGCCCCAGCATTTT CASRNGQGNQPQHF TRBV6-5 TRBD1 . TRBJ1-5
TGTGCCAGCAGCCACGTCAATTTCCTAGAAGCTTTCTTT CASSHVNFLEAFF TRBV11-2 . . TRBJ1-1
TGTGCCAGCAGCTCGAAACTAGCGGGGGGGCCCACAGATACGCAGTATTTT CASSSKLAGGPTDTQYF TRBV5-6 TRBD2 . TRBJ2-3
TGTGCCTGGAGTGTTGGGGGCTACTATGGCTACACCTTC CAWSVGGYYGYTF TRBV30 . . TRBJ1-2
TGCGCCAGCAGCTTGGGGGTCGCGGGAGAGCAGCCCCAGCATTTT CASSLGVAGEQPQHF TRBV5-1 . . TRBJ1-5
TGTGCCAGCAGCCGGGACAGGGGGACGAATTCACCCCTCCACTTT CASSRDRGTNSPLHF TRBV7-3 TRBD1 . TRBJ1-6
TGTGCCACCAGGGGGACAGGACCTAACTATGGCTACACCTTC CATRGTGPNYGYTF TRBV24-1 TRBD1 . TRBJ1-2
TGTGCCAGCAGTTTCTCCTTTCGGGGGGACGACACCGGGGAGCTGTTTTTT CASSFSFRGDDTGELFF TRBV6-2/TRBV6-3 TRBD2 . TRBJ2-2
TGTGCCAGCAGCTTAAGGCGCGGGGTAGCGGGGCACACAGATACGCAGTATTTT CASSLRRGVAGHTDTQYF TRBV7-3 TRBD2 . TRBJ2-3
TGTGCCAGCAGCGGGGCTCTAGGAAACACCGGGGAGCTGTTTTTT CASSGALGNTGELFF TRBV7-8 . . TRBJ2-2
TGTGCCAGCAGCGCCCGGGGAGCGGGAGAGTACGAGCAGTACTTC CASSARGAGEYEQYF TRBV3-1/TRBV3-2 TRBD2 . TRBJ2-7
TGTGCCAGCAGCTTTGCTATAAATGGCTACACCTTC CASSFAINGYTF TRBV12-3/TRBV12-4 . . TRBJ1-2
TGTGCCAGCAGCTGGAAGGGTGCGGGCGCGTCGCACACCGGGGAGCTGTTTTTT CASSWKGAGASHTGELFF TRBV27 . . TRBJ2-2
TGTGCCAGCAGGCCGACCGGTCGGGTAGCCAAAAACATTCAGTACTTC CASRPTGRVAKNIQYF TRBV6-6 . . TRBJ2-4
TGTGCCAGCACCTCGAGGAGGTTGGGTTCACCCCTCCACTTT CASTSRRLGSPLHF TRBV5-6 . few TRBJ1-6
TGTGCCAGCAGCCAAGGAGGACTTAACTATGGCTACACCTTC CASSQGGLNYGYTF TRBV3-1/TRBV3-2 . . TRBJ1-2
TGTGCCAGCAGTTTCGGGAGGAGAGCTTTCTTT CASSFGRRAFF TRBV12-3/TRBV12-4 . . TRBJ1-1
TGTGCCAGTATCGGACCTCTAAGCGGGAGTCAGTACTTC CASIGPLSGSQYF TRBV19 TRBD2 . TRBJ2-7
TGTGCCAGCAGCTTAGGGACAGGGAGGGACGAGCAGTACTTC CASSLGTGRDEQYF TRBV11-3 . . TRBJ2-7
TGTGCCAGCAGCCCGAACAGGGTAGGAGGCTACACCTTC CASSPNRVGGYTF TRBV11-2 . . TRBJ1-2
TGTGCCAGCAGCTTAGTAGACACCACAGATACGCAGTATTTT CASSLVDTTDTQYF TRBV7-9 . . TRBJ2-3
TGTGCCAGCAGGCCCGGGACAGCTTACGAGCAGTACTTC CASRPGTAYEQYF TRBV6-5 TRBD1 . TRBJ2-7
TGTGCCAGCAGCGTAGATCTTCCGGGACTACTTATCGATGAGCAGTTCTTC CASSVDLPGLLIDEQFF TRBV9 TRBD2 . TRBJ2-1
TGTGCCACCAGCGCTAGATTCACAGGGTCCCCTCTTAGCAATCAGCCCCAGCATTTT CATSARFTGSPLSNQPQHF TRBV15 . . TRBJ1-5
TGTGCCAGTAGTCTCCTGAATCAGCCCCAGCATTTT CASSLLNQPQHF TRBV19 . once TRBJ1-5
TGTGCCAGCAGCCCGAACACAGACAGGGAGGATCAGCCCCAGCATTTT CASSPNTDREDQPQHF TRBV3-1/TRBV3-2 TRBD1 . TRBJ1-5
TGCAGTGCTTTTAAGCCAGGAGAAGCTTTCTTT CSAFKPGEAFF TRBV20-1 . . TRBJ1-1
TGTGCCAGCAGCCCAGGACTGAGGGGGGATACGCAGTATTTT CASSPGLRGDTQYF TRBV9 . . TRBJ2-3
TGTGCCAGCAACCGACAGGGTCCCACCGGGGAGCTGTTTTTT CASNRQGPTGELFF TRBV6-5 TRBD1 . TRBJ2-2
TGTGCCAGCAGCCAACTAGCGGGAGGGCCGGTTGAGCAGTTCTTC CASSQLAGGPVEQFF TRBV2 TRBD2 . TRBJ2-1
TGTGCCAGCAGCCAACGACAGGGTCACTATGGCTACACCTTC CASSQRQGHYGYTF TRBV28 TRBD1 few TRBJ1-2
TGTGCCAGCAGCGGAACAGGGTCCGGGGAGCTGTTTTTT CASSGTGSGELFF TRBV27 . . TRBJ2-2
TGTGCCAGCTCACCACAGTCGGATGAAAAACTGTTTTTT CASSPQSDEKLFF TRBV18 . . TRBJ1-4
TGTGCCAGCAGTTTGAGGGGGAGCAATGAGCAGTTCTTC CASSLRGSNEQFF TRBV28 . . TRBJ2-1
TGTGCCAGCAGGACAATGAATACAGGGGGGAAAAACATTCAGTACTTC CASRTMNTGGKNIQYF TRBV28 TRBD1 . TRBJ2-4
TGTGCCACCAGCAGAGATTTTCCAGGGCAGATTGGAAACACCATATATTTT CATSRDFPGQIGNTIYF TRBV15 . . TRBJ1-3
TGTGCCAGTAGTCCCGGTACTGAAGCTTTCTTT CASSPGTEAFF TRBV19 . . TRBJ1-1
TGTGCCAGCAGCCTTCTAGCAGATACGCAGTATTTT CASSLLADTQYF TRBV7-2 . . TRBJ2-3
TGTGCCAGTAGTATCAGGGCCCACCAGCCCCAGCATTTT CASSIRAHQPQHF TRBV19 . . TRBJ1-5
TGTGCCACCAACGAAGTGGGACAGGGGGCCTCGTATAGCAATCAGCCCCAGCATTTT CATNEVGQGASYSNQPQHF TRBV7-8 TRBD1 once TRBJ1-5
TGTGCCAGCATCCCCATCGGCGGGTCCTACGAGCAGTACTTC CASIPIGGSYEQYF TRBV6-5 . . TRBJ2-7
TGTGCCACCAGCAGAGACCCAGAATCAGGGGACTCTGGGGCCAACGTCCTGACTTTC CATSRDPESGDSGANVLTF TRBV15 . . TRBJ2-6
TGTGCCAGCAGCATAGGACTGCTTGCTAACTATGGCTACACCTTC CASSIGLLANYGYTF TRBV7-9 . few TRBJ1-2
TGTGCCAGCACCCTGGGCCTCGGCAGGGACTATGGCTACACCTTC CASTLGLGRDYGYTF TRBV7-2 . . TRBJ1-2
TGTGCCAGCAGCTTGCTGTGGGGTGCTAGCGGGAGCGTTTCCTACGAGCAGTACTTC CASSLLWGASGSVSYEQYF TRBV7-2 TRBD2 . TRBJ2-7